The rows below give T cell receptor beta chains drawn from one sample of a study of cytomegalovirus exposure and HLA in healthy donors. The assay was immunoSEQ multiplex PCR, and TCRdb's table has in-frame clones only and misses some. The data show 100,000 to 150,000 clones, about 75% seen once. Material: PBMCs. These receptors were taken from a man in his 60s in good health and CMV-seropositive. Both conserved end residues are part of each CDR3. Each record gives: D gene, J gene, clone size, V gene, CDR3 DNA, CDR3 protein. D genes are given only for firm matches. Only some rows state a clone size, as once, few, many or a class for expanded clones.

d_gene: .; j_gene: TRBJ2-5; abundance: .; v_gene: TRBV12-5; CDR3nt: TGTGCTAGTGGTTTTTTCCTGACAGATCAAGAGACCCAGTACTTC; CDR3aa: CASGFFLTDQETQYF
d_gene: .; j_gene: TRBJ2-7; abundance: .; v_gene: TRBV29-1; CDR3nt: TGCAGCGCTGGTAGGGAGCCTGGCTACGAGCAGTACTTC; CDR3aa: CSAGREPGYEQYF
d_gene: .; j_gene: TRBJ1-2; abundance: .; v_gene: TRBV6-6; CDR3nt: TGTGCCGGCAGTTCCGCCAGGGATGGCTACACCTTC; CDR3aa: CAGSSARDGYTF
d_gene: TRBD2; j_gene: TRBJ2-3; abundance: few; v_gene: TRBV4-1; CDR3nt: TGCGCCAGCAGCCACCCGGGACTAGCGGGAGGGTCCACAGATACGCAGTATTTT; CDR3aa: CASSHPGLAGGSTDTQYF
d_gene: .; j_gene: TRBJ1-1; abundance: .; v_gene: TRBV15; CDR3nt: TGTGCCACCAGCCGGGGGATTATCACCGCTGAAGCTTTCTTT; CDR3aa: CATSRGIITAEAFF
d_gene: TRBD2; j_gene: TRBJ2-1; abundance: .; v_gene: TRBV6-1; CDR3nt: TGTGCCAGCAAGAATAGCGGGGGGCTTTACAATGAGCAGTTCTTC; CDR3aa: CASKNSGGLYNEQFF
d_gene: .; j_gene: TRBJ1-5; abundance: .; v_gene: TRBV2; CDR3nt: TGTGCCAGCAGTGAAACGGCAGGGCGTCAGCCCCAGCATTTT; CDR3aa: CASSETAGRQPQHF
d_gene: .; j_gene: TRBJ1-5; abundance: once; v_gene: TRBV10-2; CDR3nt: TGCGCCAGCAGTGAGATAGACTATAGCAATCAGCCCCAGCATTTT; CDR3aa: CASSEIDYSNQPQHF
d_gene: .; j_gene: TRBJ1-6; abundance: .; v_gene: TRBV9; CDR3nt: TGTGCCAGCAGCCCGACGATTGGTGGGGGGTCCTATAATTCACCCCTCCACTTT; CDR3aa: CASSPTIGGGSYNSPLHF
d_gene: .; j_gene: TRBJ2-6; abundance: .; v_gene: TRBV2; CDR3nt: TGTGCCAGCGCAGGACAGACCTCTGGGGCCAACGTCCTGACTTTC; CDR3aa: CASAGQTSGANVLTF
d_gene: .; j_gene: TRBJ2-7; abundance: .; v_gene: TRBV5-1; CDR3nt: TGCGCCAGCAGCTTGGGGACACAAACCCCCGAGCAGTACTTC; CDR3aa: CASSLGTQTPEQYF
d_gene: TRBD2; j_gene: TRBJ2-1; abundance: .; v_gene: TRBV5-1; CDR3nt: TGCGCCAGCAGCTTGGGGCCTAGCGGGGAATTCTACAATGAGCAGTTCTTC; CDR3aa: CASSLGPSGEFYNEQFF
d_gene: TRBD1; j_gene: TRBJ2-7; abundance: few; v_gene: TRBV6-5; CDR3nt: TGTGCCAGCAGTTACACAGGACAGGCCGAGCAGTACTTC; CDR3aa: CASSYTGQAEQYF
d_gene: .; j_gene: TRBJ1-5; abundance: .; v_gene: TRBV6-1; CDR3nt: TGTGCCAGCAGTGAAAAGCCAGCCGGGAATCAGCCCCAGCATTTT; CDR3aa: CASSEKPAGNQPQHF
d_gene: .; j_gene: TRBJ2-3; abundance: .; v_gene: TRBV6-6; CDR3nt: TGTGCCAGCACCCTCAACCCTCCTATTACGCAGTATTTT; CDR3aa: CASTLNPPITQYF
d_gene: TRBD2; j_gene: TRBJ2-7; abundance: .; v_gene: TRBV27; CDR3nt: TGTGCCAGCAGTACGGGACTAGCGGGGGTTGAGCAGTACTTC; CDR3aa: CASSTGLAGVEQYF
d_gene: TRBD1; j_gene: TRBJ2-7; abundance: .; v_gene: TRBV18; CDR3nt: TGTGCCAGCTCACCCGGACAGGGGCCTACCTACGAGCAGTACTTC; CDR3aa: CASSPGQGPTYEQYF
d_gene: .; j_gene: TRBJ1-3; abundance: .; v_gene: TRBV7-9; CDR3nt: TGTGCCAGCAGCCCCGGACAGTTCTCCTGGCTGAGCTCTGGAAACACCATATATTTT; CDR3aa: CASSPGQFSWLSSGNTIYF
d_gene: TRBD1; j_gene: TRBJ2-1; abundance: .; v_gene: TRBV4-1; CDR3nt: TGCGCCAGCAGCCAAGCAGACAGGGGATACTACAATGAGCAGTTCTTC; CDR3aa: CASSQADRGYYNEQFF
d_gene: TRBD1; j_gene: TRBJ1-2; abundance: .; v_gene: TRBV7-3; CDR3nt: TGTGCCAGCAGCTTAATGGGGACAGGGTACGACGGCTACACCTTC; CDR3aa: CASSLMGTGYDGYTF
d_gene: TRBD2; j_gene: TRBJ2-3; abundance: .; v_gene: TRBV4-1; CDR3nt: TGCGCCAGCAGCCAAGATCGTAGGGGGGAGCGGGGGCGCACAGATACGCAGTATTTT; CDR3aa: CASSQDRRGERGRTDTQYF
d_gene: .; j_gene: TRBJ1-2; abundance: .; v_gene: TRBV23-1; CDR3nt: TGCGCCAGGAGAAAACCCAGACTTGTGCCTGATCCCTATGGCTACACCTTC; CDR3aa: CARRKPRLVPDPYGYTF
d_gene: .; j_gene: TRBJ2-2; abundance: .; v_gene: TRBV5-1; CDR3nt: TGCGCCAGCAGCTTGGGGACACCCACCGGGGAGCTGTTTTTT; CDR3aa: CASSLGTPTGELFF
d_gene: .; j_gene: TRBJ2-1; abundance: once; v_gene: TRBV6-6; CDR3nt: TGTGCCAGCAGTTCTAGCGCCAGCTCCTACAATGAGCAGTTCTTC; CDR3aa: CASSSSASSYNEQFF
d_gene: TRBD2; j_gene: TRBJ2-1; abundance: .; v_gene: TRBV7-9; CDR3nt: TGTGCCAGCAGCGCTCCGGGACTAGCGGGGGGGAAGTTCTTC; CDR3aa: CASSAPGLAGGKFF
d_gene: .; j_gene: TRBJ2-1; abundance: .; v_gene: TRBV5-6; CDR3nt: TGTGCCAGCAGCTTAGGGACTTGGGGGTCGCGTGAGCAGTTCTTC; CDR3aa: CASSLGTWGSREQFF
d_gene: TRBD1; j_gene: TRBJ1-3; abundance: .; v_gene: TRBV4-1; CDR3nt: TGCGCCAGCAGCCAAAGGACAGGGGAAAGTGCCATATATTTT; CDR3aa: CASSQRTGESAIYF
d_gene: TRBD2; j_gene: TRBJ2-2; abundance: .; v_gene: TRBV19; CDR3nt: TGTGCCAGTAGTTGGGGGGGGTGGAAGTCCGGGGAGCTGTTTTTT; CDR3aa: CASSWGGWKSGELFF
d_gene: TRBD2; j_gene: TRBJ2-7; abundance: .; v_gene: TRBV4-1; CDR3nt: TGCGCCAGCAGCCAACTAGCGGGAGTTTACGAGCAGTACTTC; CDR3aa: CASSQLAGVYEQYF
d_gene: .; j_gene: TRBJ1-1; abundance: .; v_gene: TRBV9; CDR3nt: TGTGCCAGCAGCGTAGGTGGGTCAGGCACTGAAGCTTTCTTT; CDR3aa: CASSVGGSGTEAFF
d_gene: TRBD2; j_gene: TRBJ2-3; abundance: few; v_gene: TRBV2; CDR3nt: TGTGCCAGCAGTACGTTACTAGCGGGAAATACGCAGTATTTT; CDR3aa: CASSTLLAGNTQYF
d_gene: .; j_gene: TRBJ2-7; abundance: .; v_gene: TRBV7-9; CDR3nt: TGTGCCAGCAGCCCCGATCCTACCTCCTACGAGCAGTACTTC; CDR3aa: CASSPDPTSYEQYF
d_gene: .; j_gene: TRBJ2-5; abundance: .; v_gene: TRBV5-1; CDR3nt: TGCGCCAGCAGCTTAGGACGGGGAAGGGAGCAGTACTTC; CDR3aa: CASSLGRGREQYF
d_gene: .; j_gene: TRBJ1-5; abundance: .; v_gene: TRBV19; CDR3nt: TGTGCCAGTAGTACCCGCGTTTCCAATCAGCCCCAGCATTTT; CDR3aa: CASSTRVSNQPQHF
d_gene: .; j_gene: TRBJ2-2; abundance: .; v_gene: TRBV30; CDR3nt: TGTGCCTGGAGTGTACACAACACCGGGGAGCTGTTTTTT; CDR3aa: CAWSVHNTGELFF
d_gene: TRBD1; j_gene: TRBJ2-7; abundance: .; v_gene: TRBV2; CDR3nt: TGTGCCAGCAGTTCCGGGACAGGGGGCACGCGGTACCTCCGGAACGAGCAGTACTTC; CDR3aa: CASSSGTGGTRYLRNEQYF
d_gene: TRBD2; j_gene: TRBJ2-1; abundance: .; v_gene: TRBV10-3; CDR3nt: TGTGCCATCAGTGAGCCACTTAGCGGGAGGGCACCTGAGCAGTTCTTC; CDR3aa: CAISEPLSGRAPEQFF
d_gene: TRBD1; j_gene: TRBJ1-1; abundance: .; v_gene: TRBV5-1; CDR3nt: TGCGCCAGCAGATTGACCGGGACAGGGAGCGGCCTCGGCACTGAAGCTTTCTTT; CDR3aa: CASRLTGTGSGLGTEAFF
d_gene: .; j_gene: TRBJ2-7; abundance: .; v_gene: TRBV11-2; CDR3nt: TGTGCCAGCAGCTTAGCTGGGAGTAGCTCCTACGAGCAGTACTTC; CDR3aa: CASSLAGSSSYEQYF
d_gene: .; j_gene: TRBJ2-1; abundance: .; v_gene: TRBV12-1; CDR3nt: TGTGCCAGCAGCTCAAATAGCGGGAGGGTTAGATCCCTCTGCAATGAGCAGTTCTTC; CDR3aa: CASSSNSGRVRSLCNEQFF
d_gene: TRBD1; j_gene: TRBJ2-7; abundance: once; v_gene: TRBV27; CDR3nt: TGTGCCAGCAAAGGACAGGGCCCCTACGAGCAGTACTTC; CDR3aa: CASKGQGPYEQYF
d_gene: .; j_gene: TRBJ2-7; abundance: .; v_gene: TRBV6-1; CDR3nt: TGTGCCAGCAGTCTAGCTAGCGAGCAGTACTTC; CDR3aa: CASSLASEQYF
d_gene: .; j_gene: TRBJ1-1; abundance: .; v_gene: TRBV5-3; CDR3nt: TGTGCCAGAAAGCCCCGTAGGGTTGGGGCGACGAGCACTGAAGCTTTCTTT; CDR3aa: CARKPRRVGATSTEAFF
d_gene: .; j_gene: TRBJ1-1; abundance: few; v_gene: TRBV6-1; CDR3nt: TGTGCCAGCAGTTTCACGGGACTGGTGAACACTGAAGCTTTCTTT; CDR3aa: CASSFTGLVNTEAFF
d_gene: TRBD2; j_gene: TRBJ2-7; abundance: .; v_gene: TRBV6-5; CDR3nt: TGTGCCAGCAGTACTGGAAGCGGGGGGTTTTACGAGCAGTACTTC; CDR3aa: CASSTGSGGFYEQYF
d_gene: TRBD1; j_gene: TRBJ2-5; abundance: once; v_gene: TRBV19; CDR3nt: TGTGCCAGTAGCCGACGGGACAGTCAAGAGACCCAGTACTTC; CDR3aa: CASSRRDSQETQYF
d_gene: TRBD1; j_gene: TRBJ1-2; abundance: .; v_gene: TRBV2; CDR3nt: TGTGCCAGCATGATAGGGACAGCGAACTATGGCTACACCTTC; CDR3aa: CASMIGTANYGYTF
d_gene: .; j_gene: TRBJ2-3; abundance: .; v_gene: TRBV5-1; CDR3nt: TGCGCCAGCAGCTTGGTTGGCAGGGGTACAGATACGCAGTATTTT; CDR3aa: CASSLVGRGTDTQYF
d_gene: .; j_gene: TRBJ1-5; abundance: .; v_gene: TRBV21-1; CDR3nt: TGTGCCAGCAGCACCCCACCGCGGCCGGATTCTTATAGCAATCAGCCCCAGCATTTT; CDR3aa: CASSTPPRPDSYSNQPQHF
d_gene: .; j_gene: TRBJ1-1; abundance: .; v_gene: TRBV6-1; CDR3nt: TGTGCCAGCCACATTACGATGAACACTGAAGCTTTCTTT; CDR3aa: CASHITMNTEAFF
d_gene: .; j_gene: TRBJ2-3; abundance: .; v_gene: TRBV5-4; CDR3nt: TGTGCCAGCAGCTACCCTACGGAGAACACAGATACGCAGTATTTT; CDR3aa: CASSYPTENTDTQYF
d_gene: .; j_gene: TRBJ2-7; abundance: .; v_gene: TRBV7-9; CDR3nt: TGTGCCAGCAGACCAACTAAGGATGGCGAGCAGTACTTC; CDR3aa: CASRPTKDGEQYF
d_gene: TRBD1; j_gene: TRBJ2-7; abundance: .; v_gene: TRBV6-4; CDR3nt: TGTGCCAGCAGAACAAGGGGCCAGGGGGCCCCCCGCGAGCAGTACTTC; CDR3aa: CASRTRGQGAPREQYF
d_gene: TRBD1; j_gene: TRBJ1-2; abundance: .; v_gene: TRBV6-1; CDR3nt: TGTGCCAGCAGCGCAACCGGGACAGTATCTTATGGCTACACCTTC; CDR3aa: CASSATGTVSYGYTF
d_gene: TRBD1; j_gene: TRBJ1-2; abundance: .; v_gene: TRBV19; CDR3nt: TGTGCCAGTAGGGACAGGGGAACCTATGGCTACACCTTC; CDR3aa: CASRDRGTYGYTF
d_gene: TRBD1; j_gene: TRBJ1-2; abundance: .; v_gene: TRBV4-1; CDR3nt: TGCGCCAGCAGCCACCGACAGGGGGCAGATTATGGCTACACCTTC; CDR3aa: CASSHRQGADYGYTF
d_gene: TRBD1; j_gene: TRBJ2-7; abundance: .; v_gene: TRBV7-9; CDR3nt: TGTGCCAGCAGCCCACAGACAGGGTTGTACGAGCAGTACTTC; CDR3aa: CASSPQTGLYEQYF
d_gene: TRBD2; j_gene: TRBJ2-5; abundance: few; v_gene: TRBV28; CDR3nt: TGTGCCAGCAGTTTATGGGGTAGCGGGAGCCCGGAGACCCAGTACTTC; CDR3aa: CASSLWGSGSPETQYF
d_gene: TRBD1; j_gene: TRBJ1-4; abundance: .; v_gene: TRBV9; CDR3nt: TGTGCCAGCAGCGTACTTTCCAGGGGGGCTCGTAATGAAAAACTGTTTTTT; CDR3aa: CASSVLSRGARNEKLFF
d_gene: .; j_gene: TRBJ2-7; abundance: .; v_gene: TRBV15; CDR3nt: TGTGCCACCAGCAGAGTTACCCCAGGGGCGTCCCTATTC; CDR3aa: CATSRVTPGASLF